This TCR beta chain came from a study of cytotoxic CD8 clonotypes in ibrutinib-treated CLL. Sequenced by immunoSEQ multiplex PCR; TCRdb stores in-frame clones only, minus some. Among more than 200,000 clones listed, under 75% were seen once. V was pared by 6 bases and J by 7 bases, with 16 bases between. The CDR3 runs 13 residues. The germline V gene has CDR1 LNHDA and CDR2 SQIVND (reference sequence). The sequencing here drew on PBMCs, taken after 24 months of ibrutinib treatment. This TCR came from a human donor with chronic lymphocytic leukemia. The rearrangement uses TRBV19 and TRBJ2-7; a possible D gene is TRBD1 (6 bases). In DNA, the CDR3 is TGTGCCAGTAGGGGGGACAAGAGGGAAGAGCAGTACTTC. As protein: CASRGDKREEQYF.